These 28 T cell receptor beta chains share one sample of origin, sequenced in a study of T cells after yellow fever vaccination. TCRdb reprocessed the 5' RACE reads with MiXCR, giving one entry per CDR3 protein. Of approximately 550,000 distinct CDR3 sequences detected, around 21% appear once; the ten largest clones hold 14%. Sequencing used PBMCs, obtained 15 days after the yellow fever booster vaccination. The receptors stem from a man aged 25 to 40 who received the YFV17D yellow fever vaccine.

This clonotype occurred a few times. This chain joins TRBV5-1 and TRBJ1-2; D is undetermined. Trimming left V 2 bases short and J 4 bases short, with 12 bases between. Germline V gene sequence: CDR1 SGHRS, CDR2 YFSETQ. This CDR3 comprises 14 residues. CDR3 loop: CASSLGKEIYGYTF. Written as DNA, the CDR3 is TGCGCCAGCAGCTTAGGAAAAGAGATCTATGGCTACACCTTC.

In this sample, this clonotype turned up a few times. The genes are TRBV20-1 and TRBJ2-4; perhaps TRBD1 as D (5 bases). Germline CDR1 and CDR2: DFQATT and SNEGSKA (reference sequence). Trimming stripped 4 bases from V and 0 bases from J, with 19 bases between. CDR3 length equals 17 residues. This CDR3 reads CSAKSGATALAKNIQYF. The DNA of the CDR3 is TGCAGTGCTAAGTCCGGAGCGACAGCGCTAGCCAAAAACATTCAGTACTTC.

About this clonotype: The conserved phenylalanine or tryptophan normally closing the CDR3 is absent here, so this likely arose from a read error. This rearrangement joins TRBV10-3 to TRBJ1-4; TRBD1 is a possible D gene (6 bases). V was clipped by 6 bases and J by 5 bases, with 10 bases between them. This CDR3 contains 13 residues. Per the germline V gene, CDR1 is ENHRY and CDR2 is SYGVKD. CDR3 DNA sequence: TGTGCCATCAGCGGACAGCAAAATGAAAAACTGTTTTCT. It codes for CAISGQQNEKLFS.

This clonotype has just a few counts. The CDR3 coding sequence is TGTGCCAGCAGCCTAGGGGTGGGAGCAGCCTACGAGCAGTACTTC. Protein: CASSLGVGAAYEQYF. This chain joins TRBV7-7 and TRBJ2-7; D could derive from TRBD1 or TRBD2 (5 bases each). Germline V lookup: CDR1 SSHAT, CDR2 FNYEAQ (reference sequence). This CDR3 has 15 amino acids. Trimming shortened V by 5 bases and J by 2 bases, and 16 bases separated the two germline ends.

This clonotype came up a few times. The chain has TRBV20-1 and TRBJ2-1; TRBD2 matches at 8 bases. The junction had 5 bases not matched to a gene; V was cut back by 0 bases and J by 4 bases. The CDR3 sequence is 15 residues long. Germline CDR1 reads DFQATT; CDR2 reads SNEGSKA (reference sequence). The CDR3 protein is CSARDGGGRYNEQFF. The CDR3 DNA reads TGCAGTGCTAGAGATGGGGGCGGGAGGTACAATGAGCAGTTCTTC.

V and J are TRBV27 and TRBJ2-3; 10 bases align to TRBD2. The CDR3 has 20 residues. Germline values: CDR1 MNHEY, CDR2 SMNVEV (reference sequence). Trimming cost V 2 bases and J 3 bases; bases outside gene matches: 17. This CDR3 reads CASSLPHHQRSGGGTDTQYF. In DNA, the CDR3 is TGTGCCAGCAGTTTACCCCATCATCAGCGGAGCGGGGGGGGAACAGATACGCAGTATTTT.

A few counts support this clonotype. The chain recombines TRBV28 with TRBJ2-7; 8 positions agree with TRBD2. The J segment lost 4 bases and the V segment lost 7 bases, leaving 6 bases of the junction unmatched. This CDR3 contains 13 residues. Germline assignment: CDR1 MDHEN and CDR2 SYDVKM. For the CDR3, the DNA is TGTGCCAGCATAAAAGCGGGAGTTTACGAGCAGTACTTC. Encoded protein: CASIKAGVYEQYF.

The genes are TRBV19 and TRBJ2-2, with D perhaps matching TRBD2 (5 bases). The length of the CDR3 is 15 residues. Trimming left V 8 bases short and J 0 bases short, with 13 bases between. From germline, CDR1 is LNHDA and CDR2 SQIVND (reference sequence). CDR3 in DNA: TGTGCCAGTGTCCCGGGATCCGCGAACACCGGGGAGCTGTTTTTT. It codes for CASVPGSANTGELFF.

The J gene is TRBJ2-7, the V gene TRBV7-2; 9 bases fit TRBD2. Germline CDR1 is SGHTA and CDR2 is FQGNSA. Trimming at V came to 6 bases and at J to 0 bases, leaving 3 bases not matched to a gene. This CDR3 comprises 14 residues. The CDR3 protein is CASRKGLASYEQYF. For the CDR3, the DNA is TGTGCCAGCAGGAAGGGACTAGCCTCCTACGAGCAGTACTTC.

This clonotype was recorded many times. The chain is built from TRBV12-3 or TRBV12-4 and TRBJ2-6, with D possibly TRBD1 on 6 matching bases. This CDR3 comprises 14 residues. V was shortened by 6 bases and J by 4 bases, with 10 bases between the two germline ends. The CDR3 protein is CASRPGTGANVLTF. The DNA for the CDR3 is TGTGCCAGCAGGCCTGGGACAGGGGCCAACGTCCTGACTTTC.

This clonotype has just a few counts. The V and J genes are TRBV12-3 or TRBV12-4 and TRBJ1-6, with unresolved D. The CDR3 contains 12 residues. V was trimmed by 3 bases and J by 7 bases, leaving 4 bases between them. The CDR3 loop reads CASSFDNSPLHF. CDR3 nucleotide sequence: TGTGCCAGCAGTTTCGACAATTCACCCCTCCACTTT.

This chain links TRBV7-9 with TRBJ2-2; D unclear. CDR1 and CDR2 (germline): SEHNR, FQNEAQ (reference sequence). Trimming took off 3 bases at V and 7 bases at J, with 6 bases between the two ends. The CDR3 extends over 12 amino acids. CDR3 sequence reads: CASSFRDGELFF. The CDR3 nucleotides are TGTGCCAGCAGCTTTAGGGACGGGGAGCTGTTTTTT.

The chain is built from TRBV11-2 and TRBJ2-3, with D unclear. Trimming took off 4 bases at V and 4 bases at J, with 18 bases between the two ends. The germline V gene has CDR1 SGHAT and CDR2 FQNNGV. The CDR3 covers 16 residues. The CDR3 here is CASSWVLAAPPDTQYF. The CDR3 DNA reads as TGTGCCAGCAGCTGGGTACTCGCTGCTCCCCCAGATACGCAGTATTTT.

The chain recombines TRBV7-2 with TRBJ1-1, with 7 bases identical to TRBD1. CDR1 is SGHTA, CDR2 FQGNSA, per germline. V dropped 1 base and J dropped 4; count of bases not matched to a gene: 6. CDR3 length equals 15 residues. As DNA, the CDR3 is TGTGCCAGCAGCTTAGTGACAGGGTTTATCACTGAAGCTTTCTTT. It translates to CASSLVTGFITEAFF.

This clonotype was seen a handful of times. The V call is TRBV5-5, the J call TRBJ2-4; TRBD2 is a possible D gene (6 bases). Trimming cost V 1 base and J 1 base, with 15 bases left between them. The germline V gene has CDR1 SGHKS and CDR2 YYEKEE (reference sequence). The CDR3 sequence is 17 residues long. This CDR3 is CASSLLWDGGAKNIQYF. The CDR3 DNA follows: TGTGCCAGCAGCTTGCTTTGGGACGGAGGGGCCAAAAACATTCAGTACTTC.

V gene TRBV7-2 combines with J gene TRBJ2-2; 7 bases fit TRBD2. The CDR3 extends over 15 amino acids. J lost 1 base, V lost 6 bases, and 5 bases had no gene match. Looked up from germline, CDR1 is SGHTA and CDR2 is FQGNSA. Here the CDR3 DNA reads TGTGCCAGCAGTCGACTAGCTGAGAACACCGGGGAGCTGTTTTTT. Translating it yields CASSRLAENTGELFF. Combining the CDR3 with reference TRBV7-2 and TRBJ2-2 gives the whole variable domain GAGVSQSPSNKVTEKGKDVELRCDPISGHTALYWYRQSLGQGLEFLIYFQGNSAPDKSGLPSDRFSAERTGGSVSTLTIQRTQQEDSAVYLCASSRLAENTGELFFGEGSRLTVL.

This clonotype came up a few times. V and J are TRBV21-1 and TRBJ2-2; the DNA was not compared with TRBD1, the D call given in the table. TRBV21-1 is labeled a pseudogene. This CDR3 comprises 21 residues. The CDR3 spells CASTKDPIDRPGGADTGELFF. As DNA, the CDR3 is TGTGCCAGCACAAAGGACCCGATAGACCGACCAGGGGGCGCGGACACCGGGGAGCTGTTTTTT.

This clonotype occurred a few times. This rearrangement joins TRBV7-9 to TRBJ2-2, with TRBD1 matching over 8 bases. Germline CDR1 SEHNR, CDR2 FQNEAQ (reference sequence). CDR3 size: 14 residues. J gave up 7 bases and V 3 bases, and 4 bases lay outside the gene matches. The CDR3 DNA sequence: TGTGCCAGCAGCTTCCGGGACAGGCGCGGGGAGCTGTTTTTT. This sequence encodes CASSFRDRRGELFF.

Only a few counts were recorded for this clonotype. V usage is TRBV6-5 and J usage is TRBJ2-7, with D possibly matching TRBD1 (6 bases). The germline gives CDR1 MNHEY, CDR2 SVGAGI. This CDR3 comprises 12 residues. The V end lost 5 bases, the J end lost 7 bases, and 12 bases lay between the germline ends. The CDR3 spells CASSNPRGEQYF. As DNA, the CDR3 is TGTGCCAGCAGTAATCCTAGGGGGGAGCAGTACTTC.

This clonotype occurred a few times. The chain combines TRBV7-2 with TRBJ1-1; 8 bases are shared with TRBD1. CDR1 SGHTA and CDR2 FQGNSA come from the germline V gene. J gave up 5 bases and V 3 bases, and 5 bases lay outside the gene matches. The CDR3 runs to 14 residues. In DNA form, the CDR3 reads TGTGCCAGCAGCTTTCAGGGGGCATTGACTGAAGCTTTCTTT. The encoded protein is CASSFQGALTEAFF.

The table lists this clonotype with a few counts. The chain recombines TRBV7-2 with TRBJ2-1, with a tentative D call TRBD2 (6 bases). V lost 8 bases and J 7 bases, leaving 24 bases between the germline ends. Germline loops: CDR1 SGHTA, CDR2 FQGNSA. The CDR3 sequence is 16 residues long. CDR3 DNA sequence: TGTGCCAGCCTCTTAACAACTAGCACTCTGTTGAATGAGCAGTTCTTC. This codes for CASLLTTSTLLNEQFF.

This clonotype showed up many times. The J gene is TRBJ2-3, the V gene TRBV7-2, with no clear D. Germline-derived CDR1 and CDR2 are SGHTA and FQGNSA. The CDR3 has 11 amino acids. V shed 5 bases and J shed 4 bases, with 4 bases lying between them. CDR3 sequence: CASSTADTQYF. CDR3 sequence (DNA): TGTGCCAGCAGCACGGCAGATACGCAGTATTTT.

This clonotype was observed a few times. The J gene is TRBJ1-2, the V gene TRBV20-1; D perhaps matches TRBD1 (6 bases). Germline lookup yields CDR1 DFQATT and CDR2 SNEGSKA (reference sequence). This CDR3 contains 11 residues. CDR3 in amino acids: CRGGRGYGYTF. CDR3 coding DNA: TGCAGAGGCGGCAGGGGATATGGCTACACCTTC.

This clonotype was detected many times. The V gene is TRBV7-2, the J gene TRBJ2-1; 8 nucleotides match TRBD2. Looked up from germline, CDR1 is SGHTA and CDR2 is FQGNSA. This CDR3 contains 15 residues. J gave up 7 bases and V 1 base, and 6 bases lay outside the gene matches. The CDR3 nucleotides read TGTGCCAGCAGCTTAGGGACTAGCTTCGGAAATGAGCAGTTCTTC. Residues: CASSLGTSFGNEQFF.

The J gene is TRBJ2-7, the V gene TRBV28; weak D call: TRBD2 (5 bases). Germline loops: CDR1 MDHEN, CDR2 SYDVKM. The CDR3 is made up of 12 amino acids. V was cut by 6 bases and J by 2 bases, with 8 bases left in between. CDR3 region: CASRLGAYEQYF. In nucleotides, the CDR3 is TGTGCCAGCAGGCTGGGAGCCTACGAGCAGTACTTC. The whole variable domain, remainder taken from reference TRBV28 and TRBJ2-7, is DVKVTQSSRYLVKRTGEKVFLECVQDMDHENMFWYRQDPGLGLRLIYFSYDVKMKEKGDIPEGYSVSREKKERFSLILESASTNQTSMYLCASRLGAYEQYFGPGTRLTVT.

The CDR3 protein is CASSTERPETQYF. Here the CDR3 DNA reads TGTGCCAGCAGTACAGAGAGACCGGAGACCCAGTACTTC. V is TRBV6-1 and J is TRBJ2-5; unclear D gene. Trimming stripped 5 bases from V and 5 bases from J, with 12 bases between. This CDR3 has 13 amino acids. CDR1 MNHNS and CDR2 SASEGT come from the germline V gene.

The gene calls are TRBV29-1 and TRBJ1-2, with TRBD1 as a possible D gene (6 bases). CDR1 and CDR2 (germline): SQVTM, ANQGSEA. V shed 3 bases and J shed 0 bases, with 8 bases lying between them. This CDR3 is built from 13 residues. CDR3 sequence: CSVDQGTNYGYTF. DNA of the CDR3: TGCAGCGTTGACCAGGGGACTAACTATGGCTACACCTTC. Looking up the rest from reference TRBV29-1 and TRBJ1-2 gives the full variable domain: SAVISQKPSRDICQRGTSLTIQCQVDSQVTMMFWYRQQPGQSLTLIATANQGSEATYESGFVIDKFPISRPNLTFSTLTVSNMSPEDSSIYLCSVDQGTNYGYTFGSGTRLTVV.

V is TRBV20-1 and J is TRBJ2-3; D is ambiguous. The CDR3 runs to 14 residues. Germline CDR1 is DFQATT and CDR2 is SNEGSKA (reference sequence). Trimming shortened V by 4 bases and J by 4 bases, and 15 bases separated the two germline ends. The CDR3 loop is CSATPGSSADTQYF. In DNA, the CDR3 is TGCAGTGCTACACCGGGTTCTTCCGCAGATACGCAGTATTTT.